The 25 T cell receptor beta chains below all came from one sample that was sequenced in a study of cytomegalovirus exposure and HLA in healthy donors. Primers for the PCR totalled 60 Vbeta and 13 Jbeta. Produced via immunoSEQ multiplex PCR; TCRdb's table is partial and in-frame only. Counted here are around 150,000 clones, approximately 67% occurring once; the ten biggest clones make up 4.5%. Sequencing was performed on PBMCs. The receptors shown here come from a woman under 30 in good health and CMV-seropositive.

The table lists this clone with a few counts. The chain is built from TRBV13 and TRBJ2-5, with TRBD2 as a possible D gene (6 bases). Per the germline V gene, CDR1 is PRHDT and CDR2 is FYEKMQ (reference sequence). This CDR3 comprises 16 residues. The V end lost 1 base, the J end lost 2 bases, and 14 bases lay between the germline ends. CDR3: CASSLEPGVGQETQYF. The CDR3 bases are TGTGCCAGCAGCTTAGAGCCGGGAGTCGGGCAAGAGACCCAGTACTTC.

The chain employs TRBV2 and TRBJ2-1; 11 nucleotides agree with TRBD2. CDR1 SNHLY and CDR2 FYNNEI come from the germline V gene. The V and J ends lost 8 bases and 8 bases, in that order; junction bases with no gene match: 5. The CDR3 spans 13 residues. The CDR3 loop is CASELAGDYEQFF. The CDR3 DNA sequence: TGTGCCAGCGAACTAGCGGGAGACTATGAGCAGTTCTTC.

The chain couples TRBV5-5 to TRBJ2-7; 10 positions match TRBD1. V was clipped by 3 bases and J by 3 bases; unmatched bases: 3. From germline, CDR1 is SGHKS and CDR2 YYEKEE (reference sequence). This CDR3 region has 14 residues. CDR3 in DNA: TGTGCCAGCAGCTGGGGGGACAGGGGCTACGAGCAGTACTTC. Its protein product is CASSWGDRGYEQYF.

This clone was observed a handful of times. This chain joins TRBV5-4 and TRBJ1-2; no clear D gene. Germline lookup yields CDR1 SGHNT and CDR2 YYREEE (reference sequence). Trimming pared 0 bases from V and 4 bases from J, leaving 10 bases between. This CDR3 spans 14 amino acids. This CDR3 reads CASSLEPAAYGYTF. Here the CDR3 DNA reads TGTGCCAGCAGCTTGGAGCCGGCGGCCTATGGCTACACCTTC. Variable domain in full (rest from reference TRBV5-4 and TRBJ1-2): ETGVTQSPTHLIKTRGQQVTLRCSSQSGHNTVSWYQQALGQGPQFIFQYYREEENGRGNFPPRFSGLQFPNYSSELNVNALELDDSALYLCASSLEPAAYGYTFGSGTRLTVV.

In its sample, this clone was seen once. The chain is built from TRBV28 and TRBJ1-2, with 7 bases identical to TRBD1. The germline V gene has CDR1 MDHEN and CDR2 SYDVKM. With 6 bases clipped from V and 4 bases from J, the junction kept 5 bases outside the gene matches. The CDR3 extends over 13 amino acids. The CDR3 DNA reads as TGTGCCAGCAGACCACAGGGGACCTATGGCTACACCTTC. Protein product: CASRPQGTYGYTF.

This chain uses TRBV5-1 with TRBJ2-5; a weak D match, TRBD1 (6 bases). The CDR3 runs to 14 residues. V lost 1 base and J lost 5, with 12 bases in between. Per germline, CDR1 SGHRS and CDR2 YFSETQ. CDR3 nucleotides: TGCGCCAGCAGCTTGACAGGGAAGGGGGAGACCCAGTACTTC. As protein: CASSLTGKGETQYF.

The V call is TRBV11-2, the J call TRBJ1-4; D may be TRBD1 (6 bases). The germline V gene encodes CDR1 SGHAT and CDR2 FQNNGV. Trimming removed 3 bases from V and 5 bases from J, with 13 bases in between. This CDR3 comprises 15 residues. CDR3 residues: CASSFRDNPNEKLFF. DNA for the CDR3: TGTGCCAGCAGCTTTAGGGACAACCCAAATGAAAAACTGTTTTTT.

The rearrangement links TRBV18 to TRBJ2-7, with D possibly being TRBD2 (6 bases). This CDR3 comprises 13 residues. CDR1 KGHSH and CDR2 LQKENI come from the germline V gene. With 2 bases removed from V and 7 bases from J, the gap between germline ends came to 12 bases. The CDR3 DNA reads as TGTGCCAGCTCACCATCGGAGGGCCGGGAGCAGTACTTC. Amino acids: CASSPSEGREQYF.

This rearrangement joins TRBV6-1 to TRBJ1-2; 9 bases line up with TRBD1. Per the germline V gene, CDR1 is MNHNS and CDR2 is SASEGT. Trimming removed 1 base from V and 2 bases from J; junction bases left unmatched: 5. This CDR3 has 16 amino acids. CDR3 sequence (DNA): TGTGCCAGCAGTGAAGTGGGGGACAGGGCGAACTATGGCTACACCTTC. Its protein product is CASSEVGDRANYGYTF.

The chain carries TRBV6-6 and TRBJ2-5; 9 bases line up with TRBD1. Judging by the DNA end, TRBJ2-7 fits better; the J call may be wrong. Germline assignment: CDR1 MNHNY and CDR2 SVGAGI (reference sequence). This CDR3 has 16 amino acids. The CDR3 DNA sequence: TGTGCCAGCAGTTACTCGGCGGGACAGGGTACCCACGAGCAGTACTTC. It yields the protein CASSYSAGQGTHEQYF.

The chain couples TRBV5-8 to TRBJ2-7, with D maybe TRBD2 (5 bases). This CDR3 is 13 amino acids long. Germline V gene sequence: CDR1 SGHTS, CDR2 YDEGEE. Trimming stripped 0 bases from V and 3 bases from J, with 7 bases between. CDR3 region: CASSLGGNYEQYF. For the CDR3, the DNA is TGTGCCAGCAGCTTGGGAGGGAACTACGAGCAGTACTTC.

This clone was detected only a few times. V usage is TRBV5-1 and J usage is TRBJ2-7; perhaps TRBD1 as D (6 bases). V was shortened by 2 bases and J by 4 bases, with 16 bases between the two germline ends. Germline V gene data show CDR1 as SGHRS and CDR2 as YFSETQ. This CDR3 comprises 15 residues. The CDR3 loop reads CASSFGTPNGYEQYF. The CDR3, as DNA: TGCGCCAGCAGCTTTGGGACACCTAACGGGTACGAGCAGTACTTC.

The CDR3, as DNA: TGTGCCAGCTCCTGGACAGGGGGGTACAATGAGCAGTTCTTC. This codes for CASSWTGGYNEQFF. This chain joins TRBV18 and TRBJ2-1; 10 bases fit TRBD1. The CDR3 contains 14 residues. Trimming cost V 6 bases and J 4 bases; bases outside gene matches: 3. The germline V gene encodes CDR1 KGHSH and CDR2 LQKENI. Complete variable domain (other parts from reference TRBV18 and TRBJ2-1): NAGVMQNPRHLVRRRGQEARLRCSPMKGHSHVYWYRQLPEEGLKFMVYLQKENIIDESGMPKERFSAEFPKEGPSILRIQQVVRGDSAAYFCASSWTGGYNEQFFGPGTRLTVL.

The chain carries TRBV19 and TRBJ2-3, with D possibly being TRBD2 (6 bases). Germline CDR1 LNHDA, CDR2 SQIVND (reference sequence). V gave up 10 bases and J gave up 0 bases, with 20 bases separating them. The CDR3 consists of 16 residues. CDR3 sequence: CATQPIGGASTDTQYF. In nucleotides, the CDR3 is TGTGCCACTCAACCAATCGGAGGGGCTAGCACAGATACGCAGTATTTT. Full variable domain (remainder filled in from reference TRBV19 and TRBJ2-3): DGGITQSPKYLFRKEGQNVTLSCEQNLNHDAMYWYRQDPGQGLRLIYYSQIVNDFQKGDIAEGYSVSREKKESFPLTVTSAQKNPTAFYLCATQPIGGASTDTQYFGPGTRLTVL.

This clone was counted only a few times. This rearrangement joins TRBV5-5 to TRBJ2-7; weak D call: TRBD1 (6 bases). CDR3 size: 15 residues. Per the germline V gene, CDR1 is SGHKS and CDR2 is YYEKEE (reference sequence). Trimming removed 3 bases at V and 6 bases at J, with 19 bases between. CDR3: CASSSTGTPSAEQYF. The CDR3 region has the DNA TGTGCCAGCAGCTCTACCGGGACACCCTCCGCCGAGCAGTACTTC.

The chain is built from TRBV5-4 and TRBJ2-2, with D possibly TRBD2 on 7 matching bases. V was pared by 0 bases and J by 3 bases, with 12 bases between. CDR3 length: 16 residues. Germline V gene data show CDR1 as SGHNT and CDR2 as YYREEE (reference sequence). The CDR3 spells CASSLEGGYDTGELFF. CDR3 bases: TGTGCCAGCAGCTTGGAGGGGGGGTACGACACCGGGGAGCTGTTTTTT.

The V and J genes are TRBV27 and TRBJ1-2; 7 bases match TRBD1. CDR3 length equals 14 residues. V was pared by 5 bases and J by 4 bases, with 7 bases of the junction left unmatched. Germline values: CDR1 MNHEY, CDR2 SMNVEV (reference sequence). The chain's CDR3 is CASSQRQGGYGYTF. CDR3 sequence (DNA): TGTGCCAGCAGTCAACGGCAGGGGGGCTATGGCTACACCTTC.

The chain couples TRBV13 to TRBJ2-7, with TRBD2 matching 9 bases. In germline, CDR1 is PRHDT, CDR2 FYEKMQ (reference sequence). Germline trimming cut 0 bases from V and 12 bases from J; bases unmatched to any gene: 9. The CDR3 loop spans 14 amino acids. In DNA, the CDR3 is TGTGCCAGCAGCTTAGGGGGACTAGCCACGCCGTGGTACTTC. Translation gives CASSLGGLATPWYF.

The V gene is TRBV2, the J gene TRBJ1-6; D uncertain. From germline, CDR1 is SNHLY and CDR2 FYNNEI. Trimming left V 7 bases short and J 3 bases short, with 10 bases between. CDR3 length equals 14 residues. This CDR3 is CASNRGIYNSPLHF. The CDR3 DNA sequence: TGTGCCAGCAATCGAGGCATCTATAATTCACCCCTCCACTTT.

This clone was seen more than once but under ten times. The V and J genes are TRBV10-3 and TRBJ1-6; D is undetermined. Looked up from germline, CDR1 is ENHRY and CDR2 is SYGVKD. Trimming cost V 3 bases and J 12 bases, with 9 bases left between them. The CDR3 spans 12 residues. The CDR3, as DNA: TGTGCCATCAGTGAAGTGCAGTTACCCCTCCACTTT. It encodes CAISEVQLPLHF.

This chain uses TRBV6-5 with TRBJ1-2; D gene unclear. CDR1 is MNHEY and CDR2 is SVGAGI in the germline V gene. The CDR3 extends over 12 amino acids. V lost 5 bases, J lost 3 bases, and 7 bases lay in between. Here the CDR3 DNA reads TGTGCCAGCAGTGGCCGCCACTATGGCTACACCTTC. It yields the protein CASSGRHYGYTF.

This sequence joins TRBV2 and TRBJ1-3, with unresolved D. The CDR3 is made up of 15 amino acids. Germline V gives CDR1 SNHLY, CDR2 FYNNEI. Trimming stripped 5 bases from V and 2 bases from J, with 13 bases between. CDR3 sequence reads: CASSQPGDTGNTIYF. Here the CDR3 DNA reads TGTGCCAGCAGTCAGCCGGGAGATACTGGAAACACCATATATTTT.

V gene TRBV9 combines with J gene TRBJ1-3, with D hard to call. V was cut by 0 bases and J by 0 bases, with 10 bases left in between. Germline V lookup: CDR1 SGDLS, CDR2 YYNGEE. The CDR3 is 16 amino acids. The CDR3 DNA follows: TGTGCCAGCAGCGTAGACTGGTACTCCTCTGGAAACACCATATATTTT. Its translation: CASSVDWYSSGNTIYF.

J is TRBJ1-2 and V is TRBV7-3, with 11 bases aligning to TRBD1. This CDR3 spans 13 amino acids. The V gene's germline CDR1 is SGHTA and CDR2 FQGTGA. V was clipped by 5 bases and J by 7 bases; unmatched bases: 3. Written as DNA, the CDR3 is TGTGCCAGCAGCACGGACAGGGGGCTTGGCTACACCTTC. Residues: CASSTDRGLGYTF.

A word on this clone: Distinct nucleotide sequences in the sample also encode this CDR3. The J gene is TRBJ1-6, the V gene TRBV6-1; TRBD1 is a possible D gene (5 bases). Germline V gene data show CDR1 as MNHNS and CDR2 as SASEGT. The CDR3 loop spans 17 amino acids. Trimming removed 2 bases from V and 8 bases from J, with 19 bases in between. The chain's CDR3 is CASSESRGGPGHSPLHF. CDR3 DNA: TGTGCCAGCAGTGAAAGTAGGGGTGGACCCGGCCATTCACCCCTCCACTTT.